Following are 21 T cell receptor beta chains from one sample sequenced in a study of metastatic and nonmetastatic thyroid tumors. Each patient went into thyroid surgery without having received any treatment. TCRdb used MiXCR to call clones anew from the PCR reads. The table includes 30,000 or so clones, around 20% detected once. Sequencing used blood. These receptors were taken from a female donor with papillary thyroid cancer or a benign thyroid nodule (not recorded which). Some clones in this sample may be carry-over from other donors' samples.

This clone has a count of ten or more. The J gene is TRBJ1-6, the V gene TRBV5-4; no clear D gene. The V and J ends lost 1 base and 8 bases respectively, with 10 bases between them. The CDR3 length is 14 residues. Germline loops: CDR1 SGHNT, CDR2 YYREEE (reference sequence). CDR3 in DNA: TGTGCCAGCAGCTTGAAGGGAATGGATTCACCCCTCCACTTT. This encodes CASSLKGMDSPLHF.

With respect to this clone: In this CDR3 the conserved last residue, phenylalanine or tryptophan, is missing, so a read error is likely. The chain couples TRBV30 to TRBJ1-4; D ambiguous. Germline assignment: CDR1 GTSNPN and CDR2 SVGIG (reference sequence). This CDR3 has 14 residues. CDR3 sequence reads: CAWSVFKGNGKLFS. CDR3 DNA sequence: TGTGCCTGGAGTGTATTTAAAGGGAATGGAAAACTGTTTTCT.

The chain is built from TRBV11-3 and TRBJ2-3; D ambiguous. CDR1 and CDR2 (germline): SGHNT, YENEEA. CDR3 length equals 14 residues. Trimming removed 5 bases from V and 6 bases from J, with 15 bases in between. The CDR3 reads CASSPTTRPDTQYF. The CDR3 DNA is TGTGCCAGCAGCCCCACGACCCGGCCGGATACGCAGTATTTT.

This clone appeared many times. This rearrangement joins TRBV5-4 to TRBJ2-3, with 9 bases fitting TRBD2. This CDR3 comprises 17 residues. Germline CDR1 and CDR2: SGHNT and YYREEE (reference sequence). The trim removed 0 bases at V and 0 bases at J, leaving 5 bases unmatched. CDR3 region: CASSLGLAGTSTDTQYF. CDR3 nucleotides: TGTGCCAGCAGCTTGGGGCTAGCGGGGACTAGCACAGATACGCAGTATTTT.

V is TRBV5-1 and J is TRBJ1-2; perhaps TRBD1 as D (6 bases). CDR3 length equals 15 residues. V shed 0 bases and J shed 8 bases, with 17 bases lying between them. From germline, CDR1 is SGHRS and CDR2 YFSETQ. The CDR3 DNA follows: TGCGCCAGCAGCTTGGACCCGAGGGGGAAGGGCGGCTACACCTTC. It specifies CASSLDPRGKGGYTF. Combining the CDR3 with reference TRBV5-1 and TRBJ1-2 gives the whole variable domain KAGVTQTPRYLIKTRGQQVTLSCSPISGHRSVSWYQQTPGQGLQFLFEYFSETQRNKGNFPGRFSGRQFSNSRSEMNVSTLELGDSALYLCASSLDPRGKGGYTFGSGTRLTVV.

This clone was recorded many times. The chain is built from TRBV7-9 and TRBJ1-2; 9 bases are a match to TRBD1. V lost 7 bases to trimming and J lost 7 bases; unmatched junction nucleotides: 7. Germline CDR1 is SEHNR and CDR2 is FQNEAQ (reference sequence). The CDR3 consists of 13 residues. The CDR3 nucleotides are TGTGCCAGCACCCTTGGGACAGGGAGTGGCTACACCTTC. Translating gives CASTLGTGSGYTF. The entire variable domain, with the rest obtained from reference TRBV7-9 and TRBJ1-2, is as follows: DTGVSQNPRHKITKRGQNVTFRCDPISEHNRLYWYRQTLGQGPEFLTYFQNEAQLEKSRLLSDRFSAERPKGSFSTLEIQRTEQGDSAMYLCASTLGTGSGYTFGSGTRLTVV.

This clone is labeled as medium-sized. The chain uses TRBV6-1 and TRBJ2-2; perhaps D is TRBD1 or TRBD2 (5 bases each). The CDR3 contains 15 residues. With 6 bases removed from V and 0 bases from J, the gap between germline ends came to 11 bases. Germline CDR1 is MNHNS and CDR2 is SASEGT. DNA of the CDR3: TGTGCCAGCAGATCCGGGACGGCGAACACCGGGGAGCTGTTTTTT. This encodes CASRSGTANTGELFF.

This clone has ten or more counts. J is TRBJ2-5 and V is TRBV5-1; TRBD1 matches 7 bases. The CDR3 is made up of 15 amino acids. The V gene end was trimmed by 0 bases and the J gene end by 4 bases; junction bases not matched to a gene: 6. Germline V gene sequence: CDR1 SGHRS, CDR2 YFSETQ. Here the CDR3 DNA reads TGCGCCAGCAGCTTGGGGCACAGGGGATCAGAGACCCAGTACTTC. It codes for CASSLGHRGSETQYF.

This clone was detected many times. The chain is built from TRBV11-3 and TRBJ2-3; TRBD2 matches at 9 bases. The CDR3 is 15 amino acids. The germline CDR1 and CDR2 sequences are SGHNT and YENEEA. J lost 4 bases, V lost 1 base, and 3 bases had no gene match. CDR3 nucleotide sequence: TGTGCCAGCAGCTTAGGCGGGGGGGCCGCAGATACGCAGTATTTT. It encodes CASSLGGGAADTQYF. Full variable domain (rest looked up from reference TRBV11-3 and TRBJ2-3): EAGVVQSPRYKIIEKKQPVAFWCNPISGHNTLYWYLQNLGQGPELLIRYENEEAVDDSQLPKDRFSAERLKGVDSTLKIQPAELGDSAVYLCASSLGGGAADTQYFGPGTRLTVL.

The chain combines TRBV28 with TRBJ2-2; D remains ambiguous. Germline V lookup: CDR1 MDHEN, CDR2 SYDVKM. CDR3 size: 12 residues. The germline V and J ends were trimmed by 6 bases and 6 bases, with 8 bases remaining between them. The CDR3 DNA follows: TGTGCCAGCAGACGACCCGCCGGGGAGCTGTTTTTT. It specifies CASRRPAGELFF.

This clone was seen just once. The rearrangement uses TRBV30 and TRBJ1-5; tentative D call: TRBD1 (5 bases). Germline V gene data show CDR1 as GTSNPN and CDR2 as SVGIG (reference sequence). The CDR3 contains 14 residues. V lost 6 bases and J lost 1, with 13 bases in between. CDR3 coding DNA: TGTGCCTGCCAAACCGGGACGAGCAATCAGCCCCAGCATTTT. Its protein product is CACQTGTSNQPQHF.

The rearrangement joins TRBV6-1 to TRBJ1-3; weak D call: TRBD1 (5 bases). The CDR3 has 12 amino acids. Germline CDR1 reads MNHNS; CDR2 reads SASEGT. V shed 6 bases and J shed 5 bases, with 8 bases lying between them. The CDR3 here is CASRRQRNTIYF. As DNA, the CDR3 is TGTGCCAGCAGGCGACAGCGAAACACCATATATTTT.

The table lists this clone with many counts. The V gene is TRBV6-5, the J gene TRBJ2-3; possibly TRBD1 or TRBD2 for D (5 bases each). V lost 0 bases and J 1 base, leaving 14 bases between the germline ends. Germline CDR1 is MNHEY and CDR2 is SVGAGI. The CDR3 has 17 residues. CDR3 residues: CASSYSGPVGGTDTQYF. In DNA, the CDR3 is TGTGCCAGCAGTTACTCAGGCCCAGTGGGGGGCACAGATACGCAGTATTTT.

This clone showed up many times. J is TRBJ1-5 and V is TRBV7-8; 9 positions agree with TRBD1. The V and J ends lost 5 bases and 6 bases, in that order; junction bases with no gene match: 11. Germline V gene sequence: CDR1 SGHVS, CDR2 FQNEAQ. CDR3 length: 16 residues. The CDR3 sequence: CASSPRGGQGFQPQHF. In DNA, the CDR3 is TGTGCCAGCAGCCCCAGGGGGGGACAGGGTTTTCAGCCCCAGCATTTT.

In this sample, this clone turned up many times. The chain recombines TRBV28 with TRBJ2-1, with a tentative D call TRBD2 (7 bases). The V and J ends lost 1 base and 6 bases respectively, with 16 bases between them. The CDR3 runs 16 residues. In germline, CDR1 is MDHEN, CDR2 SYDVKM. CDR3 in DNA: TGTGCCAGCAGTTTATTCGCGGGGGCGCGTGGCAATGAGCAGTTCTTC. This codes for CASSLFAGARGNEQFF.

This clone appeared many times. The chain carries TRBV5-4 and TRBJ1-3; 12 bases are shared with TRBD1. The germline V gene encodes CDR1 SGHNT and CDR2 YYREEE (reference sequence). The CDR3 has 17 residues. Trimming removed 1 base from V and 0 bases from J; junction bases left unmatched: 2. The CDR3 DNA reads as TGTGCCAGCAGCTTGCGGGACAGGGGGCTCTCTGGAAACACCATATATTTT. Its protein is CASSLRDRGLSGNTIYF.

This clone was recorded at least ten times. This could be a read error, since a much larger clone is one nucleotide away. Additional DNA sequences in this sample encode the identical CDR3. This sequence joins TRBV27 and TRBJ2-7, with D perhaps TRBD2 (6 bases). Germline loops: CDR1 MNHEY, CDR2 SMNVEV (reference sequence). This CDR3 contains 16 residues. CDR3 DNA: TGTGCCAGCAGTTCCCCCCGGGAGAAGGGCTCCTATGAGCAGTACTTC. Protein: CASSSPREKGSYEQYF.

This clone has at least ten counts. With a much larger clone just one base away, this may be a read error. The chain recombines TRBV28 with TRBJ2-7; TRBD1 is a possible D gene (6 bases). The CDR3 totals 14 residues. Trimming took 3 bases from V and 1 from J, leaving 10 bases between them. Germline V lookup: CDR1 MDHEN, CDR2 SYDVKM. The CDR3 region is CASSFSGASYEQYF. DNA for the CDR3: TGTGCCAGCAGTTTTTCAGGGGCATCCTACGAGCAGTACTTC.

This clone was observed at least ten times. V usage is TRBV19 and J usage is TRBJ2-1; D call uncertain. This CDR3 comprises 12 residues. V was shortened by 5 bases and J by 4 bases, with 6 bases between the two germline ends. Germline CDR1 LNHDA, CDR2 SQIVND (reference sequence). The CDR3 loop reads CASSQGYNEQFF. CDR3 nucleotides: TGTGCCAGTAGTCAAGGGTACAATGAGCAGTTCTTC. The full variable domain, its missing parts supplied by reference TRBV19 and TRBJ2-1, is DGGITQSPKYLFRKEGQNVTLSCEQNLNHDAMYWYRQDPGQGLRLIYYSQIVNDFQKGDIAEGYSVSREKKESFPLTVTSAQKNPTAFYLCASSQGYNEQFFGPGTRLTVL.

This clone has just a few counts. The CDR3 sequence: CASSYWTGKFF. Here the CDR3 DNA reads TGTGCCAGCAGCTACTGGACAGGGAAGTTCTTC. The genes are TRBV7-9 and TRBJ2-1, with TRBD1 matching over 8 bases. Unmatched junction bases numbered 4, after V lost 4 bases and J lost 14 bases. Looked up from germline, CDR1 is SEHNR and CDR2 is FQNEAQ (reference sequence). CDR3 length equals 11 residues.

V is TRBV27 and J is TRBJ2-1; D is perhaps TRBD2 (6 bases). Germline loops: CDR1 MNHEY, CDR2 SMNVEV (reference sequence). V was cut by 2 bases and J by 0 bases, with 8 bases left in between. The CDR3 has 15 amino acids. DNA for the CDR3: TGTGCCAGCAGTTTAGCGGGGAGCTCCTACAATGAGCAGTTCTTC. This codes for CASSLAGSSYNEQFF.